This T cell receptor (beta chain) was captured by sequencing in a study of shared clonotypes between healthy human individuals. Study at large: Researchers drew samples from a couple of women and a few men aged 18 to 49.

Nashville, Tennessee was home to all donors, who were Caucasian adults. Division of CD4+ cells produced a CD45RA+ naive subset and a CD45RA-negative memory subset. The assay was immunoSEQ multiplex PCR, and TCRdb's table has in-frame clones only and misses some. The sample lists approximately 1,500,000 clones, roughly 96% occurring once. Study observations and caveats: Relative to clonotypes present in all four donors, those not shared had lower generation probabilities.

There are a few counts of this clone. Its antigen is not known. Additional DNA sequences in this sample encode the identical CDR3. Germline CDR1 is SEHNR and CDR2 is FQNEAQ (reference sequence). CDR3 size: 12 residues. V gave up 5 bases and J gave up 0 bases, with 3 bases separating them. The sample consisted of naive CD4+ T cells sorted from blood. As to subset: CD45RA+ positively selected. This chain uses TRBV7-9 with TRBJ2-3; D not certain. This clonotype originated in a young man in good health. CDR3 DNA sequence: TGTGCCAGCAGCCCCAGCACAGATACGCAGTATTTT. Translating gives CASSPSTDTQYF.